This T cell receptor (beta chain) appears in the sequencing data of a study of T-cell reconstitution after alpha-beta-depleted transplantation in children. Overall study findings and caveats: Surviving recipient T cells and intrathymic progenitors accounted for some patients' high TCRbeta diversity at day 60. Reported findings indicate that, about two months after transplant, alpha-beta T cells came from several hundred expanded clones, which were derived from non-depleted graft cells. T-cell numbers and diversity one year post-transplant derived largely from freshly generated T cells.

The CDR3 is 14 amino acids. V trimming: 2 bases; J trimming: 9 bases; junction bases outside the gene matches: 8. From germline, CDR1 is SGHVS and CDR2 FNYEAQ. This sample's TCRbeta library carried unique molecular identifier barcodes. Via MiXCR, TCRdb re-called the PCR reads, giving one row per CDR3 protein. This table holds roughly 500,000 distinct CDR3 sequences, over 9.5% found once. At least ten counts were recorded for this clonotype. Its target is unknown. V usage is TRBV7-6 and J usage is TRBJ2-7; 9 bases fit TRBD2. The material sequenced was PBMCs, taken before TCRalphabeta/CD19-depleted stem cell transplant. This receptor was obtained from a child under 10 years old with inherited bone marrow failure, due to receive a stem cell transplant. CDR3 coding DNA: TGTGCCAGCAGCTTACTCCAGGATAGCGGGGGGCAGTACTTC. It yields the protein CASSLLQDSGGQYF.